The source of this TCR beta chain is a study of beta chain features in type 1 diabetes. Study-wide results and limits: All four CD4+ subsets of Type 1 diabetes patients contained TCRB CDR3s that were moderately but significantly shorter.

The isolated RNA, all of it, was reverse transcribed, so expressed TCRB transcripts were what got sequenced. Measured with immunoSEQ multiplex PCR; TCRdb has only the in-frame clones, and not every one. The repertoire has hundreds of thousands of clones, 11% to 15% of them found once; the top ten carry just under 0.04%. This clone has only a few counts. Its specificity is unknown. CDR1 is MDHEN, CDR2 SYDVKM, per germline. This CDR3 spans 16 amino acids. Deletions cut 6 bases from V and 0 bases from J, with 14 bases between. The chain combines TRBV28 with TRBJ1-4; tentatively, D is TRBD1 (5 bases). The source is a man aged 18-30 years with type 1 diabetes. Sample: naive CD4+ T cells from blood. In DNA form, the CDR3 reads TGTGCCAGCAGCCCTCGGGGCCCCGCAACTAATGAAAAACTGTTTTTT. Amino acids: CASSPRGPATNEKLFF.